This T cell receptor beta chain was retrieved from a study of T cells in Graves' hyperthyroidism and ophthalmopathy. The CDR3 contains 15 residues. The germline gives CDR1 SGHRS, CDR2 YFSETQ. Germline trimming cut 3 bases from V and 0 bases from J; bases unmatched to any gene: 2. Whole-study results and caveats: The majority of expanded thyroid clonotypes above 0.001 also appeared in blood.

A word on this clonotype: The target antigen is unknown.

The source material, RNA transcripts, was used to amplify TCR beta CDR3 regions. The HTBI primer set drove a first-round RT-PCR of the TCR CDR3. MiXCR was run by TCRdb on the multiplex PCR reads, yielding one entry per CDR3 protein. This sample has 95,000 to 110,000 distinct CDR3 sequences, with 15% to 20% found just once. The sample was blood. The V and J genes are TRBV5-1 and TRBJ2-2; TRBD2 matches 7 bases. This clonotype was obtained from a woman in her fifties or sixties with Graves' hyperthyroidism. The CDR3 loop reads CASSYGLANTGELFF. Here the CDR3 DNA reads TGCGCCAGCAGCTATGGACTAGCGAACACCGGGGAGCTGTTTTTT. The entire variable domain, with the rest obtained from reference TRBV5-1 and TRBJ2-2, is as follows: KAGVTQTPRYLIKTRGQQVTLSCSPISGHRSVSWYQQTPGQGLQFLFEYFSETQRNKGNFPGRFSGRQFSNSRSEMNVSTLELGDSALYLCASSYGLANTGELFFGEGSRLTVL.